The 21 T cell receptor beta chains below were found in one sample sequenced in a study of T cell clonotyping in hematopoietic cell transplantation. The protocol was immunoSEQ multiplex PCR, while the TCRdb copy is restricted to in-frame clones and leaves out a portion. The sample contains about 5,700 clones, around four fifths of which appear only once. The sample in question was PBMCs, obtained 100 days after allogeneic stem cell transplant. The receptors were sampled from a male patient aged 45-59 years who had an allogeneic stem cell transplant from an unrelated donor, so the T cells may come from the graft donor. Some clones in this sample may be carry-over from other donors' samples.

V gene TRBV19 combines with J gene TRBJ2-1, with TRBD2 matching 9 bases. CDR3 size: 15 residues. Germline V gene lookup returns CDR1 LNHDA and CDR2 SQIVND (reference sequence). The V and J ends lost 6 bases and 6 bases, in that order; junction bases with no gene match: 9. The CDR3 is CASSLGLAGFNEQFF. The CDR3 DNA follows: TGTGCCAGTAGCCTCGGCCTAGCGGGGTTCAATGAGCAGTTCTTC.

J is TRBJ2-7 and V is TRBV4-3; TRBD2 matches 9 bases. The CDR3 is 15 residues long. Germline CDR1 and CDR2: LGHNA and YSLEER. The junction had 3 bases not matched to a gene; V was cut back by 1 base and J by 2 bases. This CDR3 is CASSQGASGAYEQYF. The CDR3 DNA reads TGCGCCAGCAGCCAAGGGGCTAGCGGGGCCTACGAGCAGTACTTC.

CDR3 coding DNA: TGTGCCAGCAGCCGGGGACAAGAGAGCAATCAGCCCCAGCATTTT. It encodes CASSRGQESNQPQHF. The chain couples TRBV5-4 to TRBJ1-5, with D perhaps TRBD1 (6 bases). The germline V gene has CDR1 SGHNT and CDR2 YYREEE (reference sequence). The length of the CDR3 is 15 residues. Trimming left V 4 bases short and J 1 base short, with 12 bases between.

V gene TRBV28 combines with J gene TRBJ2-7; D perhaps matches TRBD2 (5 bases). The CDR3 is made up of 13 amino acids. Trimming shortened V by 8 bases and J by 0 bases, and 11 bases separated the two germline ends. CDR1 is MDHEN, CDR2 SYDVKM, per germline. The CDR3 is CASYRGSSYEQYF. The CDR3 nucleotides read TGTGCCAGCTACCGGGGAAGCTCCTACGAGCAGTACTTC.

The V and J genes are TRBV5-1 and TRBJ2-7; TRBD1 agrees at 7 bases. This CDR3 has 13 amino acids. Trimming removed 5 bases from V and 6 bases from J; junction bases left unmatched: 8. Looked up from germline, CDR1 is SGHRS and CDR2 is YFSETQ. The CDR3 spells CASSLDRASEQYF. The CDR3 DNA is TGCGCCAGCAGTCTTGACAGGGCCAGCGAGCAGTACTTC.

The chain links TRBV5-1 to TRBJ2-3; D unclear. Trimming cost V 0 bases and J 2 bases, with 7 bases left between them. Germline V gene data show CDR1 as SGHRS and CDR2 as YFSETQ. This CDR3 is 14 amino acids long. The CDR3 DNA is TGCGCCAGCAGCTTGGAGCAGCACACAGATACGCAGTATTTT. This encodes CASSLEQHTDTQYF. Combining the CDR3 with reference TRBV5-1 and TRBJ2-3 gives the whole variable domain KAGVTQTPRYLIKTRGQQVTLSCSPISGHRSVSWYQQTPGQGLQFLFEYFSETQRNKGNFPGRFSGRQFSNSRSEMNVSTLELGDSALYLCASSLEQHTDTQYFGPGTRLTVL.

The chain is built from TRBV28 and TRBJ2-7, with 14 bases matching TRBD2. J was trimmed by 3 bases and V by 3 bases; bases with no gene match: 7. The germline gives CDR1 MDHEN, CDR2 SYDVKM. The CDR3 spans 17 residues. CDR3 DNA: TGTGCCAGCAGTTTTCCGAGGACTAGCGGGAGGCTCTACGAGCAGTACTTC. This codes for CASSFPRTSGRLYEQYF.

This chain connects TRBV6-1 to TRBJ2-7, with unresolved D. The germline gives CDR1 MNHNS, CDR2 SASEGT. V lost 6 bases, J lost 3 bases, and 12 bases lay in between. This CDR3 has 13 amino acids. In DNA, the CDR3 is TGTGCCAGCAGCCATACAGCGCTCTACGAGCAGTACTTC. Amino acid sequence: CASSHTALYEQYF.

This clone was counted only a few times. The V and J genes are TRBV7-2 and TRBJ1-2; possibly TRBD1 for D (5 bases). Germline values: CDR1 SGHTA, CDR2 FQGNSA. The CDR3 length is 14 residues. The V and J ends lost 5 bases and 6 bases respectively, with 16 bases between them. The CDR3 region has the DNA TGTGCCAGCAGCCCTGGGACTGGGCATAATGGCTACACCTTC. This encodes CASSPGTGHNGYTF.

The gene calls are TRBV15 and TRBJ1-5; D ambiguous. V was clipped by 2 bases and J by 6 bases, with 8 bases between them. This CDR3 is built from 13 residues. Per the germline V gene, CDR1 is LNHNV and CDR2 is YYDKDF (reference sequence). The CDR3, as DNA: TGTGCCACCAGCAGAAGCCGGTCTCAGCCCCAGCATTTT. The encoded protein is CATSRSRSQPQHF.

V and J are TRBV30 and TRBJ1-5; D unresolved. Trimming shortened V by 3 bases and J by 2 bases, and 8 bases separated the two germline ends. CDR1 is GTSNPN, CDR2 SVGIG, per germline (reference sequence). This CDR3 is built from 13 residues. CDR3 sequence: CAWSGHGNQPQHF. DNA for the CDR3: TGTGCCTGGAGCGGGCATGGCAATCAGCCCCAGCATTTT.

The chain uses TRBV29-1 and TRBJ2-7, with 8 nucleotides matching TRBD1. The CDR3 is 12 amino acids. Germline trimming cut 5 bases from V and 2 bases from J; bases unmatched to any gene: 2. Per germline, CDR1 SQVTM and CDR2 ANQGSEA. In nucleotides, the CDR3 is TGCAGCGTTTCAGGGGGCCCCTACGAGCAGTACTTC. This gives the protein CSVSGGPYEQYF.

This clone was recorded only once. The chain links TRBV30 to TRBJ2-7; no reliable D call. This CDR3 spans 17 amino acids. Trimming took 4 bases from V and 0 from J, leaving 22 bases between them. Germline V CDR1 and CDR2: GTSNPN, SVGIG (reference sequence). CDR3 DNA sequence: TGTGCCTGGAATAGGGCAGACTTAGCCACTTTCTCCTACGAGCAGTACTTC. Its translation: CAWNRADLATFSYEQYF.

As concerns this clone: Because the CDR3 is missing its conserved closing phenylalanine or tryptophan, this is likely a read error. CDR3 loop: CASSRTGVSNQPQHL. The DNA of the CDR3 is TGTGCCAGCAGCCGGACAGGGGTCAGCAATCAGCCCCAGCATCTT. The rearrangement links TRBV5-6 to TRBJ1-5, with 9 bases matching TRBD1. The V gene's germline CDR1 is SGHDT and CDR2 YYEEEE. The junction had 3 bases not matched to a gene; V was cut back by 4 bases and J by 1 base. This CDR3 is 15 amino acids long.

This clone appeared a few times. The chain couples TRBV29-1 to TRBJ1-2; D is uncertain. Trimming removed 6 bases at V and 0 bases at J, with 11 bases between. Germline V lookup: CDR1 SQVTM, CDR2 ANQGSEA. The CDR3 is made up of 13 amino acids. CDR3 amino acids: CSVRWQANYGYTF. As DNA, the CDR3 is TGCAGCGTCCGGTGGCAAGCTAACTATGGCTACACCTTC.

This rearrangement joins TRBV6-5 to TRBJ2-7; D could derive from TRBD1 or TRBD2 (5 bases each). Trimming left V 0 bases short and J 5 bases short, with 17 bases between. There are 16 residues in the CDR3. Germline CDR1 and CDR2: MNHEY and SVGAGI. The CDR3 DNA is TGTGCCAGCAGTTACTCCGGTCTCAACGGGGCCCACGAGCAGTACTTC. The encoded protein is CASSYSGLNGAHEQYF.

V is TRBV5-4 and J is TRBJ1-1; weak D call: TRBD1 (6 bases). V lost 4 bases and J 2 bases, leaving 15 bases between the germline ends. This CDR3 has 15 amino acids. Germline lookup yields CDR1 SGHNT and CDR2 YYREEE (reference sequence). The CDR3 nucleotides read TGTGCCAGCAGCCCGGGAGGGGGTATTAACACTGAAGCTTTCTTT. Translating gives CASSPGGGINTEAFF.

The CDR3 sequence is CASSLNAQALDEQFF. The CDR3 nucleotides read TGTGCCAGCAGCTTAAATGCACAGGCCCTGGATGAGCAGTTCTTC. The genes are TRBV7-3 and TRBJ2-1; the D gene is possibly TRBD1 (5 bases). This CDR3 is built from 15 residues. Germline assignment: CDR1 SGHTA and CDR2 FQGTGA. V lost 1 base, J lost 8 bases, and 15 bases lay in between.

This clone was picked up a small number of times. The chain uses TRBV10-3 and TRBJ1-1; D might be TRBD1 (5 bases). The CDR3 is made up of 13 amino acids. In germline, CDR1 is ENHRY, CDR2 SYGVKD. Between the trimmed V and J ends, which lost 11 bases and 0 bases, there was a span of 13 bases. The CDR3 spells CAHQRGMNTEAFF. The CDR3 DNA sequence: TGTGCCCACCAGCGGGGGATGAACACTGAAGCTTTCTTT.

The chain employs TRBV29-1 and TRBJ2-3, with 7 nucleotides matching TRBD2. The CDR3 is made up of 13 amino acids. Germline-derived CDR1 and CDR2 are SQVTM and ANQGSEA. J gave up 2 bases and V 3 bases, and 2 bases lay outside the gene matches. CDR3 protein: CSVEGGNTDTQYF. The CDR3 DNA is TGCAGCGTTGAGGGGGGGAACACAGATACGCAGTATTTT.

The genes are TRBV30 and TRBJ2-7; D is possibly TRBD1 (7 bases). The CDR3 is 13 amino acids. Germline CDR1 and CDR2: GTSNPN and SVGIG (reference sequence). The ends were cut back, 5 bases at V and 3 bases at J, with 14 bases in the middle. The CDR3 sequence is CAWARGTVYEQYF. Written as DNA, the CDR3 is TGTGCCTGGGCCCGCGGGACAGTCTACGAGCAGTACTTC.